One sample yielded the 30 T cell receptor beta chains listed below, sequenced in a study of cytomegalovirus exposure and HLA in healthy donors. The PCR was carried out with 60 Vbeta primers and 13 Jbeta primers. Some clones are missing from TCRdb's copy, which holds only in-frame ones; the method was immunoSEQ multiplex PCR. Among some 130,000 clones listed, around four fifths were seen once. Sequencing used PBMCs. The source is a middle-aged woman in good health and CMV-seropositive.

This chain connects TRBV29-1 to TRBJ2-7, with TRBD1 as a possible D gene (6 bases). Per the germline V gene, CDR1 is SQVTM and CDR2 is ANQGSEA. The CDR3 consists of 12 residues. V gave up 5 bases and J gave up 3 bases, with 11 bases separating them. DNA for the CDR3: TGCAGCGTTTTCTCACAGGGCTACGAGCAGTACTTC. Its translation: CSVFSQGYEQYF.

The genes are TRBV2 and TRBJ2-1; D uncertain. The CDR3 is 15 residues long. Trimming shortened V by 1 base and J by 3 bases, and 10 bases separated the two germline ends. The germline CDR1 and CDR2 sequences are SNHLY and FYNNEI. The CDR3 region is CASSEGSVSYNEQFF. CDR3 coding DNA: TGTGCCAGCAGTGAAGGTTCTGTCAGCTACAATGAGCAGTTCTTC.

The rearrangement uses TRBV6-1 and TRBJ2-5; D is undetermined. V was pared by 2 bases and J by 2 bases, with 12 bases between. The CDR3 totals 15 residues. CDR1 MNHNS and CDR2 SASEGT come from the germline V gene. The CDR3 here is CASSENYWAQETQYF. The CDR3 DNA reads TGTGCCAGCAGTGAAAATTATTGGGCGCAAGAGACCCAGTACTTC.

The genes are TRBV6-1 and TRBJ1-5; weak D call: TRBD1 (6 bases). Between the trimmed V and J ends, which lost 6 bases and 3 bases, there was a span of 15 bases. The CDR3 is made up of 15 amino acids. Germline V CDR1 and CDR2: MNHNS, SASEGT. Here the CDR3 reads CASRAAGAINQPQHF. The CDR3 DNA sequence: TGTGCCAGCAGAGCAGCAGGGGCCATCAATCAGCCCCAGCATTTT.

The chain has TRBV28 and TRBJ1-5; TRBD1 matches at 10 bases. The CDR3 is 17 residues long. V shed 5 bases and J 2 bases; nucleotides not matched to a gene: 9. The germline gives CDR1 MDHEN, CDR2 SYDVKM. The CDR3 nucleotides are TGTGCCAGCAGTGCCGACAGGGGGCTAGGGGGCAATCAGCCCCAGCATTTT. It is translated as CASSADRGLGGNQPQHF.

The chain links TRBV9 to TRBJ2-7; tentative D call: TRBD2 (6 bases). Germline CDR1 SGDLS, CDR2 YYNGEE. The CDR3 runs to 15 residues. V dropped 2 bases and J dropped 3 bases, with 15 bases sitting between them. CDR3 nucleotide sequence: TGTGCCAGCAGCGTGTTGGGCGGGGCCGTCTACGAGCAGTACTTC. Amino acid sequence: CASSVLGGAVYEQYF.

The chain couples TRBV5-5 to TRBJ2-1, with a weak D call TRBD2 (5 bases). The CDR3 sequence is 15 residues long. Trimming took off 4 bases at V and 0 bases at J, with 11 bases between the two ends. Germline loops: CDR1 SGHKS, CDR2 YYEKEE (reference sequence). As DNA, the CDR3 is TGTGCCAGCAGCGCCGTTACTAGCTCCTACAATGAGCAGTTCTTC. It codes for CASSAVTSSYNEQFF.

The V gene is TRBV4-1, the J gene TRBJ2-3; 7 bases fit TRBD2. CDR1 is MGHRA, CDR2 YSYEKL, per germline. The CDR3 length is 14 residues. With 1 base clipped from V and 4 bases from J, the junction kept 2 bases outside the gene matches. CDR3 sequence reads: CASSQGAGADTQYF. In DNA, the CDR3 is TGCGCCAGCAGCCAAGGCGCGGGGGCAGATACGCAGTATTTT.

The CDR3 DNA is TGTGCCAGCAGTTTCAACAGGGGCTGGAATGAAAAACTGTTTTTT. It specifies CASSFNRGWNEKLFF. The J gene is TRBJ1-4, the V gene TRBV28; 7 nucleotides line up with TRBD1. Trimming cost V 3 bases and J 5 bases; bases outside gene matches: 6. CDR1 MDHEN and CDR2 SYDVKM come from the germline V gene. The CDR3 is 15 residues long.

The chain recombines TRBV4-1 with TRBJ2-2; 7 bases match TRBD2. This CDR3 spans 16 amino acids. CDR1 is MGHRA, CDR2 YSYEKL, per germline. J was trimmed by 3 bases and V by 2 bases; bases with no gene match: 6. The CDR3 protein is CASSQIGLADTGELFF. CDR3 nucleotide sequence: TGCGCCAGCAGCCAAATCGGGCTAGCGGACACCGGGGAGCTGTTTTTT.

The CDR3 reads CSERCGDRQNQPQHF. CDR3 sequence (DNA): TGCAGCGAGAGGTGCGGGGACAGGCAAAATCAGCCCCAGCATTTT. This chain uses TRBV29-1 with TRBJ1-5, with 8 bases identical to TRBD1. CDR3 length equals 15 residues. CDR1 is SQVTM, CDR2 ANQGSEA, per germline. Trimming removed 7 bases from V and 4 bases from J; junction bases left unmatched: 12.

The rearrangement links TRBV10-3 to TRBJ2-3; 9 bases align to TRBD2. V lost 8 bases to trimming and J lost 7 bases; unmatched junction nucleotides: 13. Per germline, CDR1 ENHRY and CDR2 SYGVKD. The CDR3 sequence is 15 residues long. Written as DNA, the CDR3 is TGTGCCATCGCCCCCGATAGCGGGGGCACGAATACGCAGTATTTT. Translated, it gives CAIAPDSGGTNTQYF.

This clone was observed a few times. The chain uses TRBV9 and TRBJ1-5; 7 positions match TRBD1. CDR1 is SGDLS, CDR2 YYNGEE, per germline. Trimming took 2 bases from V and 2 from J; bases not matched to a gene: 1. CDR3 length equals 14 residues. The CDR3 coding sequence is TGTGCCAGCAGCGTTGACAGGGGCAATCAGCCCCAGCATTTT. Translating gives CASSVDRGNQPQHF.

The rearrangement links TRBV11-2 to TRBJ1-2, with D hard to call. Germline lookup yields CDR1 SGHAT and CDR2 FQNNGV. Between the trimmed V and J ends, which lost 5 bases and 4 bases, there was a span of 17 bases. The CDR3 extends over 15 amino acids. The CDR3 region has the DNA TGTGCCAGCAGCCCCCCCAGGAGGAAGTTCTATGGCTACACCTTC. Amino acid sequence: CASSPPRRKFYGYTF.

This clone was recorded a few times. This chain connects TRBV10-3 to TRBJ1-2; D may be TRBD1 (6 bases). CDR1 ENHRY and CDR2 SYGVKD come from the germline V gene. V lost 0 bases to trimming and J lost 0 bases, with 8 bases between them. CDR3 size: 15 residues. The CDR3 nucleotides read TGTGCCATCAGTGAGTCTTCAGGGGCTAACTATGGCTACACCTTC. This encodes CAISESSGANYGYTF.

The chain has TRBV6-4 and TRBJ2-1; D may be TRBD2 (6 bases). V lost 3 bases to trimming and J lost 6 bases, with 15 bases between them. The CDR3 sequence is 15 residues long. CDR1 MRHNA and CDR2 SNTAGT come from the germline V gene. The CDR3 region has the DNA TGTGCCAGCAGTGATCGGTGGGGAGCGGGCAATGAGCAGTTCTTC. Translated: CASSDRWGAGNEQFF.

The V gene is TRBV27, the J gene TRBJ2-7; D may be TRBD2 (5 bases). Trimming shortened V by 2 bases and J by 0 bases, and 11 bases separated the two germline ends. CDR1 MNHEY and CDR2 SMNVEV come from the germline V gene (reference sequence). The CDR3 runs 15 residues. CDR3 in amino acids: CASSLSPGISYEQYF. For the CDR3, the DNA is TGTGCCAGCAGTTTAAGTCCCGGGATCTCCTACGAGCAGTACTTC.

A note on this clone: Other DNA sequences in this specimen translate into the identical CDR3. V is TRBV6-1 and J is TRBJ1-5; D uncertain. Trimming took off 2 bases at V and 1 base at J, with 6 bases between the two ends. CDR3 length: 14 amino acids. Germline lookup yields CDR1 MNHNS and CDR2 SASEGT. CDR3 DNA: TGTGCCAGCAGTGAATCGGGAAGCAATCAGCCCCAGCATTTT. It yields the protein CASSESGSNQPQHF.

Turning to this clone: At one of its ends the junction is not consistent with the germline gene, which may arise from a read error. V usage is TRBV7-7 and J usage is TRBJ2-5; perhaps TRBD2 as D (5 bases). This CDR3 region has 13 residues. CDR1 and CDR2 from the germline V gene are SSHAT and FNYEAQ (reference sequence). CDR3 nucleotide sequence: TGTGCTAGCAGCTTATCGGAGGTCGAGACCCAGTACTTC. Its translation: CASSLSEVETQYF.

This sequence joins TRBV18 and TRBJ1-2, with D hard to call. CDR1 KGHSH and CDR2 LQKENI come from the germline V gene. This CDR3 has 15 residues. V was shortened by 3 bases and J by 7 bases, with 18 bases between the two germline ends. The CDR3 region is CASSPTSEGGSGYTF. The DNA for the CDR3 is TGTGCCAGCTCACCGACCTCGGAGGGCGGCTCTGGCTACACCTTC.

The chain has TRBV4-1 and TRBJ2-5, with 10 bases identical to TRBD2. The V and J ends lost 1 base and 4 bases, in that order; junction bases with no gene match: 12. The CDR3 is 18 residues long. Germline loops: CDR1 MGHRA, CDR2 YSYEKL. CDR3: CASSQGRLAGAPRETQYF. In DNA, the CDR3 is TGCGCCAGCAGCCAAGGAAGGCTAGCGGGGGCCCCCCGAGAGACCCAGTACTTC.

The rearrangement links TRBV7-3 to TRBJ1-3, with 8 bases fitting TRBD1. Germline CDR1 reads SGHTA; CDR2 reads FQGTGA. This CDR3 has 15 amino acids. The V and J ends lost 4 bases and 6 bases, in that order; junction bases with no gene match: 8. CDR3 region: CASSSSGGVENTIYF. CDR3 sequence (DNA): TGTGCCAGCAGCTCCTCAGGGGGCGTCGAAAACACCATATATTTT.

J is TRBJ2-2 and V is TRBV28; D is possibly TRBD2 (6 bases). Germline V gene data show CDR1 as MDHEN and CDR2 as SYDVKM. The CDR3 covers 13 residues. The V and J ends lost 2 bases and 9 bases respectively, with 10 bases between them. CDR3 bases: TGTGCCAGCAGTTTAAGTAGCGGTTGGGAGCTGTTTTTT. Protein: CASSLSSGWELFF.

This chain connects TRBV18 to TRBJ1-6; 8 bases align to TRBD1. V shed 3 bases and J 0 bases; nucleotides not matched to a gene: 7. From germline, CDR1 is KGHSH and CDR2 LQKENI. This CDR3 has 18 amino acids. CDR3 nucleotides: TGTGCCAGCTCACCCACGGGACAGGTCAACTCCTATAATTCACCCCTCCACTTT. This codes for CASSPTGQVNSYNSPLHF.

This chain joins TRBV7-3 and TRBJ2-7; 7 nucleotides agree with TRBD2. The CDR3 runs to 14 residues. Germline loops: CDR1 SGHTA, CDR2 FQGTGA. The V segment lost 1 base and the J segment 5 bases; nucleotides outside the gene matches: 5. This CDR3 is CASSLITGGHEQYF. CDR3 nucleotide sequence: TGTGCCAGCAGCTTAATAACGGGAGGCCACGAGCAGTACTTC.

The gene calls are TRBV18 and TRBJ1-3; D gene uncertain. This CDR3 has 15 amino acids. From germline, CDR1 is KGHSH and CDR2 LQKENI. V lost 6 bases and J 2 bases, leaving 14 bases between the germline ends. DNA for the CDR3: TGTGCCAGCTCTCCCGTTGACATACCTGGAAACACCATATATTTT. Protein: CASSPVDIPGNTIYF.

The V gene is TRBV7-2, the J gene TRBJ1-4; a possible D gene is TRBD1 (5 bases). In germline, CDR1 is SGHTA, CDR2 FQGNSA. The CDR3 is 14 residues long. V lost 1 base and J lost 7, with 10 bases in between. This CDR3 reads CASSLEGFREKLFF. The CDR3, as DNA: TGTGCCAGCAGCTTAGAGGGGTTTCGTGAAAAACTGTTTTTT.

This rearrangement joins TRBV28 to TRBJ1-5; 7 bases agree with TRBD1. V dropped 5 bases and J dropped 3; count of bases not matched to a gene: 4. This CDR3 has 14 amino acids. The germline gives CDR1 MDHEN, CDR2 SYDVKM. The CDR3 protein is CASSTDRVNQPQHF. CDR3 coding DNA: TGTGCCAGCAGTACCGACAGGGTCAATCAGCCCCAGCATTTT.

Written as DNA, the CDR3 is TGCGCCAGCAGTGAGACAGGTTCATACGAGCAGTACTTC. This sequence encodes CASSETGSYEQYF. V usage is TRBV10-1 and J usage is TRBJ2-7; a possible D gene is TRBD1 (5 bases). The CDR3 covers 13 residues. CDR1 is WNHNN and CDR2 is SYGVQD in the germline V gene (reference sequence). V was trimmed by 2 bases and J by 4 bases, leaving 9 bases between them.

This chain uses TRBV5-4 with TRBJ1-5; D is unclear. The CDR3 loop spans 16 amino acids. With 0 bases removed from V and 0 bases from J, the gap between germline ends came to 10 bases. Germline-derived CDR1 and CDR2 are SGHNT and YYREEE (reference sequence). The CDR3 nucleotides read TGTGCCAGCAGCTTGGCCGGGGAAGGTAGCAATCAGCCCCAGCATTTT. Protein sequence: CASSLAGEGSNQPQHF.